A selection of T cell receptor beta chains follows, all from one sample in a study of CD8+ T cells in alopecia areata. Assay used: immunoSEQ multiplex PCR; TCRdb lists only in-frame clones, some missing. The top ten hold 20% to 30% of the sample, which has under 70,000 clones, over 95% seen once. Sample: CD8+ T cells sorted from blood, taken at week 0. The receptor source for this set is a human donor with alopecia areata. CDR3s include the opening cysteine and the closing phenylalanine or tryptophan. A D gene is named only where the DNA matches it firmly. Some rows have no size entry. The others give once, few or many, or a class for an expanded clone.

>-|TRBJ2-7|-|15|TRBV7-2
TGTGCCAGCAGCCCCCGGGACCCCATCCTGGGGGAGCAGTACTTC
CASSPRDPILGEQYF
>-|TRBJ2-7|-|13|TRBV19
TGTGCCAGTAGTATAGGTGGCAGGCGCGAGCAGTACTTC
CASSIGGRREQYF
>-|TRBJ2-1|-|13|TRBV25-1
TGTGCCAGCACCCTCGGCGGTTACAATGAGCAGTTCTTC
CASTLGGYNEQFF
>-|TRBJ2-3|-|14|TRBV7-6
TGTGCCAGCAGCTTAGTCTTGGCAGGAGATACGCAGTATTTT
CASSLVLAGDTQYF
>-|TRBJ2-6|-|18|TRBV7-2
TGTGCCAGCAGCTTATATACACTTCCAAGCGCCGGGGCCAACGTCCTGACTTTC
CASSLYTLPSAGANVLTF
>TRBD2|TRBJ2-1|-|15|TRBV4-1
TGCGCCAGCAGCCAAGAGGCTAGCGGTCCCAATGAGCAGTTCTTC
CASSQEASGPNEQFF
>TRBD2|TRBJ2-1|-|13|TRBV29-1
TGCAGCGTGGCCGGGACTACTAACAATGAGCAGTTCTTC
CSVAGTTNNEQFF
>-|TRBJ2-5|-|14|TRBV13
TGTGCCAGCAGCGCTCACGGGGCGTCGGAGACCCAGTACTTC
CASSAHGASETQYF
>TRBD1|TRBJ1-2|-|13|TRBV27
TGTGCCAGCAGTACCACAGGGGGCTATGGCTACACCTTC
CASSTTGGYGYTF
>TRBD2|TRBJ2-7|-|16|TRBV29-1
TGCAGCGTTTTAGGGAAACCGGGGACTAGCGACTACGAGCAGTACTTC
CSVLGKPGTSDYEQYF
>TRBD2|TRBJ2-1|-|14|TRBV12-5
TGTGCTAGTGGAGCGGGGGGCTCCTACAATGAGCAGTTCTTC
CASGAGGSYNEQFF
>TRBD1|TRBJ2-1|-|14|TRBV18
TGTGCCAGCTCAGGGACAGTCTCCTACAATGAGCAGTTCTTC
CASSGTVSYNEQFF
>-|TRBJ1-2|-|13|TRBV19
TGTGCCAGTAGTATAGTATACTGGGATGGCTACACCTTC
CASSIVYWDGYTF
>TRBD1|TRBJ2-7|-|16|TRBV6-5
TGTGCCAGCAGTTCCTTGTCCAGACAGGGCCCCTACGAGCAGTACTTC
CASSSLSRQGPYEQYF
>-|TRBJ2-3|-|18|TRBV6-1
TGTGCCAGCAGTGAGCCAGATACGGGGGGCGCTTTCACAGATACGCAGTATTTT
CASSEPDTGGAFTDTQYF
>TRBD2|TRBJ2-1|-|16|TRBV7-6
TGTGCCAGCAGCTTAGTAGGCGGGGGGCCGGGGAATGAGCAGTTCTTC
CASSLVGGGPGNEQFF
>-|TRBJ1-3|-|11|TRBV30
TGTGCCTGGGGCTCTGGAAACACCATATATTTT
CAWGSGNTIYF
>-|TRBJ2-2|once|13|TRBV29-1
TGCAGCGCCCGGGGTGAAAACACCGGGGAGCTGTTTTTT
CSARGENTGELFF
>-|TRBJ1-1|-|16|TRBV11-2
TGTGCCAGCAGCTTAGGATGGGGGGTACCGAACACTGAAGCTTTCTTT
CASSLGWGVPNTEAFF
>TRBD2|TRBJ2-4|-|16|TRBV7-9
TGTGCCAGCAGCTCACTAGCGGGATTAGCCAAAAACATTCAGTACTTC
CASSSLAGLAKNIQYF
>-|TRBJ2-1|once|15|TRBV30
TGTGCCTGGAGCGGCGACCTTCCCACCTACAATGAGCAGTTCTTC
CAWSGDLPTYNEQFF
>TRBD2|TRBJ2-3|-|18|TRBV12-5
TGTGCTAGTGGTTTCTCGTTACCGGGACCCGCGGGGGGAGATACGCAGTATTTT
CASGFSLPGPAGGDTQYF
>-|TRBJ1-5|-|13|TRBV6-5
TGTGCCAGCAGTAGCGCCCCCAATCAGCCCCAGCATTTT
CASSSAPNQPQHF
>TRBD1|TRBJ1-2|-|15|TRBV4-3
TGCGCCAGCAGCCACGACAGGGCGCCTAACTATGGCTACACCTTC
CASSHDRAPNYGYTF
>-|TRBJ1-3|-|15|TRBV7-6
TGTGCCAGCAGCTTAGAGGCGGCCTCTGGAAACACCATATATTTT
CASSLEAASGNTIYF
>-|TRBJ1-3|-|15|TRBV7-9
TGTGCCAGCAGCCGCCCCCCAAGCTCTGGAAACACCATATATTTT
CASSRPPSSGNTIYF
>-|TRBJ1-1|once|16|TRBV7-2
TGTGCCAGCAGCTTAGATGCGGGGGCGGCGAACACTGAAGCTTTCTTT
CASSLDAGAANTEAFF
>-|TRBJ1-6|-|14|TRBV19
TGTGCCAGTAGTACGGGACCGCCTAATTCACCCCTCCACTTT
CASSTGPPNSPLHF